This T cell receptor beta chain was recovered during a study of CD8+ T cells in alopecia areata. This clone was counted a single time. Antigen: not known. Treatment in this sample: oral pan-JAK inhibitor, 5-10 mg twice daily. Overall study findings and caveats: In scalp and blood during tofacitinib, many expanded lesional clones persisted.

The junction had 2 bases not matched to a gene; V was cut back by 6 bases and J by 3 bases. This CDR3 is built from 13 residues. Germline lookup yields CDR1 MNHEY and CDR2 SVGAGI. Sequencing used cDNA as its template, made by extracting RNA and reverse transcribing it. Produced via immunoSEQ multiplex PCR; TCRdb's table is partial and in-frame only. This table holds about 92,000 clones, around 40% found once. This receptor was obtained from a human donor with alopecia areata. The chain recombines TRBV6-5 with TRBJ1-1, with 9 bases aligning to TRBD1. The sequenced sample was CD8+ T cells sorted from blood, obtained at week 24, from a patient treated with tofacitinib. The CDR3 is CASRQGADTEAFF. CDR3 nucleotides: TGTGCCAGCAGACAGGGGGCGGACACTGAAGCTTTCTTT.